The next 20 T cell receptor beta chains were all read from a single sample in a study of blood T cell repertoires in COVID-19. Sequenced by immunoSEQ multiplex PCR; TCRdb stores in-frame clones only, minus some. The table lists some 250,000 clones, about nine tenths of them singletons. Sequenced material: PBMCs or T cells enriched from blood (not recorded which). The receptors stem from a human donor in a cohort exposed to, infected with or recovered from COVID-19 (not recorded which). The donor label of this sample is uncertain.

The table lists this clone with a count of one. The chain couples TRBV2 to TRBJ2-3, with a tentative D call TRBD2 (6 bases). Per the germline V gene, CDR1 is SNHLY and CDR2 is FYNNEI. V was clipped by 7 bases and J by 5 bases, with 25 bases between them. CDR3 size: 17 residues. The CDR3 sequence: CASIARLGLGGRDTQYF. CDR3 nucleotide sequence: TGTGCCAGCATTGCTCGCCTGGGACTCGGCGGTAGAGATACGCAGTATTTT. The full variable domain, with the rest looked up from reference TRBV2 and TRBJ2-3, is EPEVTQTPSHQVTQMGQEVILRCVPISNHLYFYWYRQILGQKVEFLVSFYNNEISEKSEIFDDQFSVERPDGSNFTLKIRSTKLEDSAMYFCASIARLGLGGRDTQYFGPGTRLTVL.

The sample holds a few counts of this clone. The V gene is TRBV6-2 or TRBV6-3, the J gene TRBJ2-3; D gene uncertain. Trimming stripped 2 bases from V and 4 bases from J, with 10 bases between. The CDR3 length is 14 residues. From germline, CDR1 is MNHEY and CDR2 SVGEGT. Here the CDR3 DNA reads TGTGCCAGCAGTTACACGTTAGAGGCAGATACGCAGTATTTT. Its translation is CASSYTLEADTQYF.

This clone has a single count. The chain is built from TRBV5-6 and TRBJ1-2, with D hard to call. CDR1 is SGHDT and CDR2 is YYEEEE in the germline V gene. This CDR3 spans 12 amino acids. The germline V and J ends were trimmed by 1 base and 6 bases, with 7 bases remaining between them. Here the CDR3 DNA reads TGTGCCAGCAGCTTGAGATCGGATGGCTACACCTTC. Encoded protein: CASSLRSDGYTF.

The gene calls are TRBV21-1 and TRBJ1-5; the D segment call TRBD1 is taken from the table without a DNA check. TRBV21-1 is a listed pseudogene. The CDR3 runs to 16 residues. The CDR3 DNA sequence: TGTGCCAGCAGATTGGGGGAAGGACAGAGCAATCAGCCCCAGCATTTT. Residues: CASRLGEGQSNQPQHF.

The chain uses TRBV27 and TRBJ1-2; TRBD1 agrees at 7 bases. V gave up 5 bases and J gave up 4 bases; unmatched junction bases: 4. The CDR3 runs to 13 residues. Germline V gene lookup returns CDR1 MNHEY and CDR2 SMNVEV (reference sequence). Here the CDR3 DNA reads TGTGCCAGCAGTCCCCAGGGGGGCTATGGCTACACCTTC. This encodes CASSPQGGYGYTF.

This clone was recorded only once. This chain connects TRBV9 to TRBJ1-4, with D maybe TRBD1 (5 bases). The CDR3 contains 15 residues. Trimming removed 3 bases at V and 2 bases at J, with 11 bases between. The germline V gene has CDR1 SGDLS and CDR2 YYNGEE. CDR3 amino acids: CASSGSGGTNEKLFF. CDR3 bases: TGTGCCAGCAGCGGATCGGGGGGGACTAATGAAAAACTGTTTTTT.

V is TRBV27 and J is TRBJ2-7; D may be TRBD1 (6 bases). This CDR3 comprises 14 residues. The V gene lost 0 bases and the J gene lost 7 bases, with 13 bases spanning the gap. From germline, CDR1 is MNHEY and CDR2 SMNVEV (reference sequence). The CDR3 DNA sequence: TGTGCCAGCAGTTTATCGTACAGGGCGGGTGAGCAGTACTTC. Residues: CASSLSYRAGEQYF.

The chain employs TRBV7-3 and TRBJ2-1; 10 bases map to TRBD2. The CDR3 sequence is 15 residues long. Germline V gene data show CDR1 as SGHTA and CDR2 as FQGTGA. Losses at the gene ends were 0 bases for V and 5 bases for J; bases not matched to a gene: 1. The CDR3 DNA sequence: TGTGCCAGCAGCTTAACTAGCGGGGGGAACAATGAGCAGTTCTTC. It translates to CASSLTSGGNNEQFF.

The chain combines TRBV4-1 with TRBJ1-4; D might be TRBD1 (5 bases). CDR1 and CDR2 from the germline V gene are MGHRA and YSYEKL. V lost 5 bases and J 7 bases, leaving 23 bases between the germline ends. The CDR3 has 17 residues. CDR3 bases: TGCGCCAGCAGCAAGATGGCGGGGGGAGGTTCTATTGAAAAACTGTTTTTT. Translated, it gives CASSKMAGGGSIEKLFF.

Only one count was recorded for this clone. The chain combines TRBV24-1 with TRBJ2-3, with D perhaps TRBD1 (6 bases). Germline V gene lookup returns CDR1 KGHDR and CDR2 SFDVKD. V was clipped by 3 bases and J by 3 bases, with 15 bases between them. CDR3 length equals 16 residues. CDR3 protein: CATSDTGQYPTDTQYF. CDR3 in DNA: TGTGCCACCAGTGATACAGGACAGTATCCTACAGATACGCAGTATTTT.

The chain links TRBV15 to TRBJ1-3; TRBD1 matches 7 bases. Germline V gene sequence: CDR1 LNHNV, CDR2 YYDKDF (reference sequence). V lost 2 bases to trimming and J lost 6 bases; unmatched junction nucleotides: 4. The CDR3 has 14 amino acids. The CDR3 DNA reads as TGTGCCACCAGCAGATCTGGACAGGAAAACACCATATATTTT. Translated: CATSRSGQENTIYF.

The chain has TRBV10-3 and TRBJ1-2; 8 bases agree with TRBD1. Germline assignment: CDR1 ENHRY and CDR2 SYGVKD. The CDR3 length is 14 residues. V was clipped by 10 bases and J by 5 bases; unmatched bases: 12. CDR3 nucleotide sequence: TGTGCCACCGGTCCTACTGGGACAGGATATGGCTACACCTTC. This translates into CATGPTGTGYGYTF.

This clone was detected only a few times. This rearrangement joins TRBV29-1 to TRBJ1-1; TRBD1 matches at 9 bases. The germline CDR1 and CDR2 sequences are SQVTM and ANQGSEA. This CDR3 has 12 amino acids. The J segment lost 9 bases and the V segment lost 6 bases, leaving 8 bases of the junction unmatched. The CDR3 sequence is CSVLQGANQAFF. The CDR3, as DNA: TGCAGCGTCCTACAGGGGGCGAACCAAGCTTTCTTT. The full variable domain, with the rest looked up from reference TRBV29-1 and TRBJ1-1, is SAVISQKPSRDICQRGTSLTIQCQVDSQVTMMFWYRQQPGQSLTLIATANQGSEATYESGFVIDKFPISRPNLTFSTLTVSNMSPEDSSIYLCSVLQGANQAFFGQGTRLTVV.

The rearrangement links TRBV7-2 to TRBJ2-3; the match to TRBD2 covers 10 bases. V was clipped by 5 bases and J by 5 bases; unmatched bases: 7. The CDR3 runs to 15 residues. Germline V gene sequence: CDR1 SGHTA, CDR2 FQGNSA. DNA of the CDR3: TGTGCCAGCAGCCCCAGCGGGGGGGATGGAGATACGCAGTATTTT. Encoded protein: CASSPSGGDGDTQYF.

The rearrangement uses TRBV24-1 and TRBJ2-7; 11 nucleotides line up with TRBD1. CDR1 is KGHDR, CDR2 SFDVKD, per germline. Trimming cost V 3 bases and J 2 bases; bases outside gene matches: 2. The CDR3 is 15 amino acids. CDR3 region: CATSDPGQGAYEQYF. The DNA for the CDR3 is TGTGCCACCAGTGATCCGGGACAGGGGGCCTACGAGCAGTACTTC.

The rearrangement uses TRBV9 and TRBJ1-2; D is unclear. Germline values: CDR1 SGDLS, CDR2 YYNGEE. V lost 1 base to trimming and J lost 8 bases, with 24 bases between them. This CDR3 contains 17 residues. The CDR3 DNA follows: TGTGCCAGCAGCGTATTGGGCCATAGTCGGTCCAGTCCAGGCTACACCTTC. This sequence encodes CASSVLGHSRSSPGYTF.

The V and J genes are TRBV19 and TRBJ1-3, with D unresolved. Germline-derived CDR1 and CDR2 are LNHDA and SQIVND (reference sequence). The CDR3 is 15 amino acids. The germline V and J ends were trimmed by 1 base and 0 bases, with 7 bases remaining between them. The CDR3 loop is CASSIARVSGNTIYF. The CDR3 region has the DNA TGTGCCAGTAGTATAGCGAGAGTCTCTGGAAACACCATATATTTT. The whole variable domain, filled in from reference TRBV19 and TRBJ1-3, reads DGGITQSPKYLFRKEGQNVTLSCEQNLNHDAMYWYRQDPGQGLRLIYYSQIVNDFQKGDIAEGYSVSREKKESFPLTVTSAQKNPTAFYLCASSIARVSGNTIYFGEGSWLTVV.

V usage is TRBV7-3 and J usage is TRBJ2-3; 7 bases align to TRBD1. The CDR3 has 16 amino acids. V shed 3 bases, J shed 2 bases, and the junction held 8 bases outside the gene matches. The germline gives CDR1 SGHTA, CDR2 FQGTGA. The chain's CDR3 is CASSLGYDRDTDTQYF. The CDR3 bases are TGTGCCAGCAGCTTGGGGTACGACAGGGACACAGATACGCAGTATTTT. Supplemented by reference TRBV7-3 and TRBJ2-3, the full variable domain reads GAGVSQTPSNKVTEKGKYVELRCDPISGHTALYWYRQSLGQGPEFLIYFQGTGAADDSGLPNDRFFAVRPEGSVSTLKIQRTERGDSAVYLCASSLGYDRDTDTQYFGPGTRLTVL.

This clone was seen once. The chain is built from TRBV2 and TRBJ2-1; D is ambiguous. The V end was cut by 6 bases, the J end by 7 bases, with 7 bases between. CDR1 is SNHLY, CDR2 FYNNEI, per germline. The CDR3 runs 11 residues. The CDR3 DNA follows: TGTGCCAGCAGAAGAGGTAATGAGCAGTTCTTC. This encodes CASRRGNEQFF.

The chain employs TRBV6-5 and TRBJ1-4; 9 bases fit TRBD1. J lost 8 bases, V lost 5 bases, and 3 bases had no gene match. Germline lookup yields CDR1 MNHEY and CDR2 SVGAGI. The CDR3 is made up of 13 amino acids. The CDR3 reads CASSTGGNEKLFF. The CDR3 region has the DNA TGTGCCAGCAGTACAGGGGGCAACGAAAAACTGTTTTTT.